This TCR beta chain was sequenced for a study of blood T cell repertoires in COVID-19. Study as a whole: The United States, Italy and Spain supplied acute and convalescent COVID-19 samples. The analysed material was cDNA or gDNA that came from T cells, B-cell-depleted T cells, or PBMCs.

From germline, CDR1 is KGHDR and CDR2 SFDVKD. The V segment lost 3 bases and the J segment 7 bases; nucleotides outside the gene matches: 8. This CDR3 is built from 14 residues. Original processing notes: Estimates of nucleated cell counts were drawn from the amplification of reference gene primers. Some clones are missing from TCRdb's copy, which holds only in-frame ones; the method was immunoSEQ multiplex PCR. D and trimming come from the DNA, and the V and J calls and clone size come from that table. The sample records tens of thousands of clones, roughly 89% being singletons. The receptor's source is a woman in her 70s with active COVID-19. V usage is TRBV24-1 and J usage is TRBJ2-7; TRBD1 aligns across 7 bases. The specimen sequenced was peripheral blood. Here the CDR3 reads CATSDQTGFGEQYF. DNA of the CDR3: TGTGCCACCAGTGATCAGACAGGGTTTGGAGAGCAGTACTTC.